These T cell receptor beta chains were read from a single sample in a study of T cells after posttransplantation cyclophosphamide. Clones were sequenced by immunoSEQ multiplex PCR, and TCRdb holds only the in-frame ones, with some missing. The sample was found to contain about 39,000 clones, and every one recurs. Source material: PBMCs. The receptors derive from a woman aged 45-65 years in good health and a related stem cell transplant donor. The CDR3 runs from the conserved cysteine through the conserved F or W. A D gene is named only where the DNA matches it firmly. Size tells how often a clone was seen (once, few, many) or the class of an expanded clone, and some rows leave it out.

D,J,V,size,CDR3,DNA
TRBD2,TRBJ2-1,TRBV5-1,few,CASSLRGGYNEQFF,TGCGCCAGCAGCTTGCGGGGGGGCTACAATGAGCAGTTCTTC
NA,TRBJ1-2,TRBV28,many,CASSGTGDTYGYTF,TGTGCCAGCAGCGGGACCGGGGACACCTACGGCTACACCTTC
TRBD2,TRBJ2-2,TRBV7-3,many,CASSFSGTSGNTGELFF,TGTGCCAGCAGCTTTTCCGGGACTAGCGGTAACACCGGGGAGCTGTTTTTT
NA,TRBJ1-3,TRBV4-2,many,CASSQDVGGTGNTIYF,TGTGCCAGCAGCCAAGATGTAGGAGGGACTGGAAACACCATATATTTT
NA,TRBJ1-2,TRBV5-1,many,CASSTRTDNYGYTF,TGCGCCAGCAGCACCAGGACAGATAACTATGGCTACACCTTC
TRBD1,TRBJ2-7,TRBV4-2,many,CASSRDRGYEQYF,TGTGCCAGCAGCCGGGACAGGGGGTACGAGCAGTACTTC
TRBD1,TRBJ1-2,TRBV7-3,many,CASSPDREYGYTF,TGTGCCAGCAGCCCAGACAGGGAATATGGCTACACCTTC
NA,TRBJ2-4,TRBV7-9,many,CASSLAGDHPRNIQYF,TGTGCCAGCAGCTTAGCGGGAGACCATCCCCGAAACATTCAGTACTTC
NA,TRBJ1-5,TRBV4-1,many,CASSRGHSGGNQPQHF,TGCGCCAGCAGCCGGGGTCACTCGGGAGGCAATCAGCCCCAGCATTTT
TRBD1,TRBJ1-1,TRBV11-2,many,CASSPQQGMNTEAFF,TGTGCCAGCAGCCCACAACAGGGGATGAACACTGAAGCTTTCTTT
TRBD1,TRBJ2-7,TRBV28,NA,CASIGSTGTVEQYF,TGTGCCAGCATTGGCTCGACAGGGACCGTCGAGCAGTACTTC
TRBD1,TRBJ1-2,TRBV4-3,many,CASSRDRGLNYGYTF,TGCGCCAGCAGCCGGGACAGGGGGTTAAACTATGGCTACACCTTC
TRBD2,TRBJ2-1,TRBV27,many,CASSRGLADYNEQFF,TGTGCCAGCAGTCGGGGACTAGCGGATTACAATGAGCAGTTCTTC
NA,TRBJ1-1,TRBV27,many,CASRRGNTEAFF,TGTGCCAGCAGGAGAGGGAACACTGAAGCTTTCTTT